The rows below give T cell receptor beta chains drawn from one sample of a study of identical twins. TCRdb passed the 5' RACE reads through MiXCR, listing each CDR3 protein once. Of 550,000 to 800,000 distinct CDR3 sequences in the sample, just over 7% are singletons; the top ten hold 1.6%. The sample was also reused in another study, on yellow fever vaccine responses in identical twins.

Input material: PBMCs. All receptors derive from a woman aged 18-30 years in good health. Each CDR3 is given with its conserved first and last residue. Fields, in order: V gene, J gene, clone size, D gene, CDR3 protein, CDR3 DNA. The D gene is left open where the match is weak. Clone sizes are given selectively: once, few, many, or a class where the clone is expanded.

V: TRBV7-2
J: TRBJ2-5
size: .
D: .
CDR3: CASSLGFAQETQYF
DNA: TGTGCCAGCAGCTTAGGGTTCGCCCAAGAGACCCAGTACTTC

V: TRBV7-8
J: TRBJ2-5
size: few
D: TRBD1
CDR3: CASSPSRDRDQETQYF
DNA: TGTGCCAGCAGTCCTAGCCGGGACAGGGATCAAGAGACCCAGTACTTC

V: TRBV6-1
J: TRBJ1-6
size: few
D: .
CDR3: CASSEARLGNSPLHF
DNA: TGTGCCAGCAGTGAAGCGCGGTTAGGGAATTCACCCCTCCACTTT

V: TRBV12-3/TRBV12-4
J: TRBJ2-6
size: .
D: .
CDR3: CASSSKGSGANVLTF
DNA: TGTGCCAGCAGCTCTAAAGGTTCTGGGGCCAACGTCCTGACTTTC

V: TRBV15
J: TRBJ2-7
size: few
D: .
CDR3: CATSRDKTGNPWEQYF
DNA: TGTGCCACCAGCAGAGATAAGACCGGAAACCCCTGGGAGCAGTACTTC

V: TRBV4-1
J: TRBJ2-5
size: few
D: .
CDR3: CASSQDRGGLQETQYF
DNA: TGCGCCAGCAGCCAAGATAGGGGGGGGCTACAAGAGACCCAGTACTTC

V: TRBV6-2/TRBV6-3
J: TRBJ2-3
size: many
D: .
CDR3: CASSRDFLTDTQYF
DNA: TGTGCCAGCAGTCGGGACTTCTTAACAGATACGCAGTATTTT

V: TRBV5-1
J: TRBJ2-4
size: .
D: .
CDR3: CASSPDGSKNIQYF
DNA: TGCGCCAGCAGCCCGGACGGCTCCAAAAACATTCAGTACTTC

V: TRBV28
J: TRBJ2-7
size: many
D: TRBD2
CDR3: CATLPGGGFLHEQYF
DNA: TGTGCCACCCTACCTGGGGGGGGTTTTCTTCACGAGCAGTACTTC

V: TRBV7-8
J: TRBJ2-5
size: many
D: .
CDR3: CASSLAGASSQETQYF
DNA: TGTGCCAGCAGCTTAGCGGGTGCTAGCAGCCAAGAGACCCAGTACTTC

V: TRBV4-1
J: TRBJ2-3
size: .
D: .
CDR3: CASSFLATNTDTQYF
DNA: TGCGCCAGCAGCTTTCTAGCGACCAACACAGATACGCAGTATTTT

V: TRBV6-5
J: TRBJ2-5
size: few
D: .
CDR3: CASSPALPDF
DNA: TGTGCCAGCAGTCCGGCCCTTCCCGACTTC

V: TRBV7-9
J: TRBJ1-1
size: .
D: .
CDR3: CASSLTPVQNTEAFF
DNA: TGTGCCAGCAGCTTAACGCCGGTCCAAAACACTGAAGCTTTCTTT

V: TRBV5-6
J: TRBJ2-2
size: few
D: TRBD1
CDR3: CASSWGRYRGQDTGELFF
DNA: TGTGCCAGCAGCTGGGGGCGATACAGGGGGCAAGACACCGGGGAGCTGTTTTTT

V: TRBV14
J: TRBJ1-6
size: many
D: TRBD1
CDR3: CASSQEGTGRSPLHF
DNA: TGTGCCAGCAGCCAAGAAGGGACAGGGAGATCACCCCTCCACTTT

V: TRBV4-2
J: TRBJ2-4
size: .
D: .
CDR3: CASSQDTTAGNIQYF
DNA: TGTGCCAGCAGCCAAGATACAACCGCCGGGAACATTCAGTACTTC

V: TRBV6-2/TRBV6-3
J: TRBJ2-6
size: .
D: .
CDR3: CASSYPWGSGANVLTF
DNA: TGTGCCAGCAGTTACCCCTGGGGCTCTGGGGCCAACGTCCTGACTTTC

V: TRBV5-1
J: TRBJ2-5
size: few
D: TRBD1
CDR3: CASSLTQTGVISETQYF
DNA: TGCGCCAGCAGCTTAACCCAGACAGGGGTGATATCGGAGACCCAGTACTTC

V: TRBV6-4
J: TRBJ2-1
size: .
D: .
CDR3: CASSDRVGRANEQFF
DNA: TGTGCCAGCAGTGACCGCGTGGGTAGGGCGAATGAGCAGTTCTTC

V: TRBV25-1
J: TRBJ2-5
size: few
D: TRBD1
CDR3: CASSEYGQVLETQYF
DNA: TGTGCCAGCAGTGAATATGGACAGGTCTTGGAGACCCAGTACTTC

V: TRBV11-2
J: TRBJ2-1
size: few
D: TRBD2
CDR3: CASSLVSGRAGNNEQFF
DNA: TGTGCCAGCAGCTTAGTTAGCGGGAGGGCTGGGAACAATGAGCAGTTCTTC

V: TRBV5-1
J: TRBJ1-4
size: many
D: TRBD1
CDR3: CASSSSSDRADEKLFF
DNA: TGCGCCAGCAGCTCCTCCTCTGACAGGGCGGATGAAAAACTGTTTTTT

V: TRBV25-1
J: TRBJ2-5
size: few
D: .
CDR3: CASSDRPGQQETQYF
DNA: TGTGCCAGCAGTGATCGCCCCGGCCAGCAAGAGACCCAGTACTTC

V: TRBV6-5
J: TRBJ1-2
size: .
D: .
CDR3: CASSYSVRGTGGYTF
DNA: TGTGCCAGCAGTTACAGTGTCAGGGGAACTGGCGGCTACACCTTC

V: TRBV18
J: TRBJ2-1
size: .
D: .
CDR3: CASSPTSGFGNEQFF
DNA: TGTGCCAGCTCACCGACGTCGGGGTTCGGCAATGAGCAGTTCTTC

V: TRBV27
J: TRBJ2-5
size: .
D: TRBD1
CDR3: CASSPRTGMETQYF
DNA: TGTGCCAGCAGTCCAAGGACAGGGATGGAGACCCAGTACTTC

V: TRBV20-1
J: TRBJ2-1
size: few
D: TRBD2
CDR3: CCARVGGGSTYNEQFF
DNA: TGCTGTGCTAGGGTAGGCGGGGGATCTACCTACAATGAGCAGTTCTTC

V: TRBV18
J: TRBJ2-5
size: .
D: TRBD1
CDR3: CASSPVGQGFQETQYF
DNA: TGTGCCAGCTCACCAGTGGGACAGGGATTCCAAGAGACCCAGTACTTC

V: TRBV18
J: TRBJ1-6
size: few
D: .
CDR3: CASSPNQEEGRNSPLHF
DNA: TGTGCCAGCTCACCAAACCAGGAAGAGGGTCGGAATTCACCCCTCCACTTT

V: TRBV4-1
J: TRBJ1-1
size: .
D: TRBD1
CDR3: CASSPQGHLLNTEAFF
DNA: TGCGCCAGCAGCCCACAGGGGCACCTATTGAACACTGAAGCTTTCTTT

V: TRBV12-3/TRBV12-4
J: TRBJ2-1
size: many
D: .
CDR3: CASSSPSFYNEQFF
DNA: TGTGCCAGCAGCTCCCCGTCTTTTTACAATGAGCAGTTCTTC

V: TRBV10-3
J: TRBJ1-1
size: many
D: TRBD1
CDR3: CAITRDRDTEAFF
DNA: TGTGCCATCACACGCGACAGGGACACTGAAGCTTTCTTT

V: TRBV7-2
J: TRBJ2-4
size: .
D: TRBD2
CDR3: CASSPGGLAGTKNIQYF
DNA: TGTGCCAGCAGCCCGGGGGGGCTAGCGGGAACCAAAAACATTCAGTACTTC

V: TRBV2
J: TRBJ2-5
size: .
D: .
CDR3: CASSDYSFSLETQYF
DNA: TGTGCCAGCAGTGATTACTCGTTCAGTTTGGAGACCCAGTACTTC

V: TRBV12-3/TRBV12-4
J: TRBJ2-1
size: many
D: .
CDR3: CASSFEGEVNNEQFF
DNA: TGTGCCAGCAGTTTTGAGGGGGAGGTAAACAATGAGCAGTTCTTC

V: TRBV9
J: TRBJ2-5
size: few
D: TRBD2
CDR3: CASSVMGGFRETQYF
DNA: TGTGCCAGCAGCGTAATGGGGGGGTTCAGGGAGACCCAGTACTTC

V: TRBV7-8
J: TRBJ2-1
size: few
D: .
CDR3: CASIEGIGTPRSYNEQFF
DNA: TGTGCCAGCATCGAAGGCATTGGGACACCTCGCTCCTACAATGAGCAGTTCTTC

V: TRBV6-1
J: TRBJ1-1
size: few
D: .
CDR3: CASKVGGSGTEAFF
DNA: TGTGCCAGCAAGGTTGGGGGGAGTGGTACTGAAGCTTTCTTT

V: TRBV4-1
J: TRBJ2-5
size: few
D: .
CDR3: CASSHQDQDQETQYF
DNA: TGCGCCAGCAGCCACCAGGACCAGGACCAAGAGACCCAGTACTTC

V: TRBV29-1
J: TRBJ1-1
size: many
D: .
CDR3: CSVCQVNTEAFF
DNA: TGCAGCGTCTGTCAGGTGAACACTGAAGCTTTCTTT

V: TRBV20-1
J: TRBJ2-5
size: few
D: TRBD2
CDR3: CSAARTSGGWETQYF
DNA: TGCAGTGCTGCCCGGACTAGCGGGGGGTGGGAGACCCAGTACTTC

V: TRBV5-1
J: TRBJ2-1
size: few
D: .
CDR3: CASSLDNSYNEQFF
DNA: TGCGCCAGCAGCTTGGACAACTCCTACAATGAGCAGTTCTTC

V: TRBV29-1
J: TRBJ2-3
size: few
D: .
CDR3: CSVGHRVTDTQYF
DNA: TGCAGCGTAGGACATAGGGTTACAGATACGCAGTATTTT

V: TRBV12-5
J: TRBJ2-1
size: .
D: .
CDR3: CASTYGADNEQFF
DNA: TGTGCTAGTACATACGGGGCGGACAATGAGCAGTTCTTC

V: TRBV7-9
J: TRBJ2-3
size: .
D: .
CDR3: CAISPQVVVF
DNA: TGTGCCATTTCCCCCCAGGTGGTAGTTTTC

V: TRBV4-1
J: TRBJ2-1
size: many
D: TRBD2
CDR3: CASSQTSGRAYEQFF
DNA: TGCGCCAGCAGCCAAACTAGCGGGAGGGCCTATGAGCAGTTCTTC

V: TRBV3-1
J: TRBJ1-2
size: many
D: .
CDR3: CASSQERAGYTF
DNA: TGTGCCAGCAGCCAAGAACGGGCTGGCTACACCTTC

V: TRBV5-1
J: TRBJ2-5
size: .
D: .
CDR3: CASSFLGEETQYF
DNA: TGCGCCAGCAGCTTTCTAGGGGAAGAGACCCAGTACTTC

V: TRBV20-1
J: TRBJ1-2
size: .
D: .
CDR3: CSARTNYGHTF
DNA: TGCAGTGCTAGGACTAACTATGGCCACACCTTC

V: TRBV5-1
J: TRBJ2-5
size: few
D: .
CDR3: CASSGVIQETQYF
DNA: TGCGCCAGCAGCGGGGTCATACAAGAGACCCAGTACTTC

V: TRBV5-1
J: TRBJ2-5
size: .
D: TRBD2
CDR3: CASSLGASGKETQYF
DNA: TGCGCCAGCAGCTTGGGGGCTAGCGGAAAAGAGACCCAGTACTTC

V: TRBV5-1
J: TRBJ2-1
size: .
D: TRBD2
CDR3: CASSLASLAGVSYNEQFF
DNA: TGCGCCAGCAGCTTGGCATCCCTAGCGGGGGTTTCCTACAATGAGCAGTTCTTC

V: TRBV3-1
J: TRBJ2-2
size: .
D: .
CDR3: CASSHRQNTGELFF
DNA: TGTGCCAGCAGCCATCGGCAGAACACCGGGGAGCTGTTTTTT

V: TRBV3-1
J: TRBJ2-1
size: .
D: TRBD1
CDR3: CASSQPGTVSPNEQFF
DNA: TGTGCCAGCAGCCAACCCGGGACAGTCAGCCCCAATGAGCAGTTCTTC

V: TRBV15
J: TRBJ2-5
size: .
D: TRBD2
CDR3: CATSRDRSGGAETQYF
DNA: TGTGCCACCAGCAGAGATCGGAGCGGGGGGGCAGAGACCCAGTACTTC

V: TRBV6-1
J: TRBJ2-5
size: many
D: TRBD2
CDR3: CASSPTSGGRETQYF
DNA: TGTGCCAGCAGCCCTACTAGCGGGGGGAGGGAGACCCAGTACTTC

V: TRBV19
J: TRBJ1-1
size: .
D: TRBD1
CDR3: CASSIATGGTEAFF
DNA: TGTGCCAGTAGTATAGCGACAGGGGGCACTGAAGCTTTCTTT